This passage covers 15 T cell receptor beta chains from one sample sequenced in a study of memory CD4+ T cells and cytomegalovirus serostatus. Method: immunoSEQ multiplex PCR; TCRdb's copy keeps in-frame clones and lacks some. The table has about 82,000 clones, around 80% seen once. The sort gate was single viable CD3+CD4+CD8-CD45RO+ cells for memory CD4+ T cells. Sequenced input: memory CD4+ T cells from blood. These receptors were collected from an adult in good health and CMV-seronegative.

The chain employs TRBV15 and TRBJ2-1; a weak D match, TRBD2 (5 bases). Trimming pared 4 bases from V and 5 bases from J, leaving 15 bases between. The CDR3 has 15 residues. Germline values: CDR1 LNHNV, CDR2 YYDKDF (reference sequence). The CDR3 here is CATSTQLGLDNEQFF. The CDR3 DNA reads TGTGCCACCAGCACCCAACTAGGGTTAGACAATGAGCAGTTCTTC.

The rearrangement links TRBV18 to TRBJ1-6, with D maybe TRBD1 (5 bases). The CDR3 sequence is 16 residues long. Trimming removed 3 bases at V and 7 bases at J, with 16 bases between. The germline V gene encodes CDR1 KGHSH and CDR2 LQKENI. DNA of the CDR3: TGTGCCAGCTCACCCAACGTGGGGGTTGGGAATTCACCCCTCCACTTT. Residues: CASSPNVGVGNSPLHF.

This clone has a single count. The genes are TRBV6-5 and TRBJ2-4; tentatively, D is TRBD1 or TRBD2 (5 bases each). Germline V CDR1 and CDR2: MNHEY, SVGAGI. CDR3 length: 13 amino acids. Trimming pared 5 bases from V and 5 bases from J, leaving 10 bases between. Here the CDR3 DNA reads TGTGCCAGCAGTAGAGGGGAACAAAACATTCAGTACTTC. Its protein product is CASSRGEQNIQYF.

This clone was observed a few times. The CDR3 DNA is TGTGCCAGCAGCTTGACAGGGAGTTTGAATCAGCCCCAGCATTTT. Its protein product is CASSLTGSLNQPQHF. This chain joins TRBV7-9 and TRBJ1-5; 7 positions match TRBD1. This CDR3 contains 15 residues. With 3 bases clipped from V and 4 bases from J, the junction kept 6 bases outside the gene matches. CDR1 is SEHNR, CDR2 FQNEAQ, per germline (reference sequence).

This clone is a singleton in its sample. The genes are TRBV28 and TRBJ1-1; D may be TRBD1 (5 bases). The ends were cut back, 5 bases at V and 10 bases at J, with 11 bases in the middle. The CDR3 length is 11 residues. The germline V gene has CDR1 MDHEN and CDR2 SYDVKM. The CDR3 here is CASSIPGRAFF. Here the CDR3 DNA reads TGTGCCAGCAGTATCCCAGGGCGAGCTTTCTTT.

The chain joins TRBV4-1 to TRBJ2-7; D is uncertain. The CDR3 consists of 15 residues. Germline V gene lookup returns CDR1 MGHRA and CDR2 YSYEKL. Deletions cut 1 base from V and 0 bases from J, with 10 bases between. Here the CDR3 reads CASSQAWASSYEQYF. Written as DNA, the CDR3 is TGCGCCAGCAGCCAAGCGTGGGCCAGCTCCTACGAGCAGTACTTC.

The chain recombines TRBV6-1 with TRBJ2-4; maybe TRBD1 (6 bases). Trimming cost V 7 bases and J 7 bases, with 14 bases left between them. CDR1 is MNHNS and CDR2 is SASEGT in the germline V gene. The CDR3 totals 13 residues. DNA for the CDR3: TGTGCCAGCATCGGGACAACTTTCAACATTCAGTACTTC. Its protein is CASIGTTFNIQYF.

The chain carries TRBV4-3 and TRBJ1-2, with TRBD1 identical over 7 bases. This CDR3 region has 13 residues. The germline V gene has CDR1 LGHNA and CDR2 YSLEER. Losses at the gene ends were 3 bases for V and 3 bases for J; bases not matched to a gene: 1. The CDR3 DNA sequence: TGCGCCAGCAGCCACGGGACAGACTATGGCTACACCTTC. Encoded protein: CASSHGTDYGYTF.

This chain links TRBV4-1 with TRBJ2-7, with D tentatively TRBD2 (6 bases). V was shortened by 0 bases and J by 4 bases, with 16 bases between the two germline ends. CDR1 and CDR2 (germline): MGHRA, YSYEKL. The CDR3 spans 16 residues. The CDR3 sequence is CASSQDSQGGWYEQYF. The CDR3 DNA sequence: TGCGCCAGCAGCCAAGATAGCCAGGGAGGATGGTACGAGCAGTACTTC.

The chain carries TRBV7-6 and TRBJ1-6; unclear D gene. In germline, CDR1 is SGHVS, CDR2 FNYEAQ. This CDR3 comprises 16 residues. The V end lost 2 bases, the J end lost 5 bases, and 13 bases lay between the germline ends. CDR3 residues: CASSLNRRENNSPLHF. The CDR3 region has the DNA TGTGCCAGCAGCTTAAACCGACGGGAAAATAATTCACCCCTCCACTTT.

CDR3 DNA: TGTGCCAGCAGCTTAGCTTTATCGACTAGCGGGGGACGCTCTGGGGCCAACGTCCTGACTTTC. It encodes CASSLALSTSGGRSGANVLTF. The J gene is TRBJ2-6, the V gene TRBV7-6; 12 nucleotides line up with TRBD2. The CDR3 consists of 21 residues. Germline lookup yields CDR1 SGHVS and CDR2 FNYEAQ. Trimming cost V 0 bases and J 0 bases; bases outside gene matches: 9.

This clone was found once. The genes are TRBV6-6 and TRBJ1-5, with unresolved D. Trimming shortened V by 5 bases and J by 7 bases, and 21 bases separated the two germline ends. This CDR3 spans 16 amino acids. Germline V gene lookup returns CDR1 MNHNY and CDR2 SVGAGI (reference sequence). Written as DNA, the CDR3 is TGTGCCAGCAGTCAAATACTCTTCCCGGATAGACAGCCCCAGCATTTT. Residues: CASSQILFPDRQPQHF.

J is TRBJ2-2 and V is TRBV7-8; tentative D call: TRBD2 (6 bases). The germline gives CDR1 SGHVS, CDR2 FQNEAQ. The CDR3 contains 16 residues. Trimming removed 5 bases at V and 0 bases at J, with 13 bases between. The CDR3, as DNA: TGTGCCAGCAGCAGAGGGACTTCCTCGAACACCGGGGAGCTGTTTTTT. This translates into CASSRGTSSNTGELFF.

This clone was counted a single time. The gene calls are TRBV28 and TRBJ1-6; D uncertain. The CDR3 contains 18 residues. V lost 7 bases and J lost 1, with 20 bases in between. Germline V gene lookup returns CDR1 MDHEN and CDR2 SYDVKM. The CDR3 reads CASTKQRTFSSYNSPLHF. The CDR3 DNA is TGTGCCAGCACGAAACAGCGCACTTTTAGTTCCTATAATTCACCCCTCCACTTT.

The genes are TRBV5-6 and TRBJ1-3; 7 bases are shared with TRBD1. The CDR3 length is 15 residues. The germline V gene encodes CDR1 SGHDT and CDR2 YYEEEE. The junction had 6 bases not matched to a gene; V was cut back by 1 base and J by 5 bases. CDR3 protein: CASSLIAGGRNTIYF. Here the CDR3 DNA reads TGTGCCAGCAGCTTGATTGCAGGGGGGAGAAACACCATATATTTT.